The rows below give T cell receptor beta chains drawn from one sample of a study of blood T cell repertoires in COVID-19. Here immunoSEQ multiplex PCR was the method, and the copy in TCRdb shows in-frame clones only, minus some. The sample has under 150,000 clones, around four fifths seen once. Source material: peripheral blood. The receptors were sampled from a man between 65 and 79 years old with active or convalescent COVID-19. CDR3s include the opening cysteine and the closing phenylalanine or tryptophan. A D gene is named only where the DNA matches it firmly. Some rows mark clone size as missing; the rest say once, few, many or name a class of expanded clone.

clone size,D gene,V gene,J gene,CDR3 protein,CDR3 DNA
many,TRBD1,TRBV29-1,TRBJ1-1,CSVDTSRGREAFF,TGCAGCGTTGATACGTCGAGGGGGCGCGAAGCTTTCTTT
NA,NA,TRBV7-6,TRBJ1-3,CASSLGGWASGNTIYF,TGTGCCAGCAGCTTAGGTGGTTGGGCCTCTGGAAACACCATATATTTT
NA,NA,TRBV5-1,TRBJ2-6,CASSLGTSSGANVLTF,TGCGCCAGCAGCTTGGGGACATCCTCTGGGGCCAACGTCCTGACTTTC
NA,NA,TRBV9,TRBJ1-6,CASSVGNRQGLSPLHF,TGTGCCAGCAGCGTAGGGAACAGGCAGGGGCTATCACCCCTCCACTTT
NA,TRBD1,TRBV6-5,TRBJ1-1,CASSLQESRGTEAFF,TGTGCCAGCAGCTTACAGGAATCCAGGGGGACTGAAGCTTTCTTT
NA,TRBD2,TRBV2,TRBJ2-3,CASRAPTSGKPTDTQYF,TGTGCCAGCAGGGCCCCGACTAGCGGGAAGCCCACAGATACGCAGTATTTT
NA,TRBD1,TRBV7-4,TRBJ1-3,CASSFRAGQGVYRSGNTIYF,TGTGCCAGCAGCTTTAGGGCGGGACAGGGGGTCTATCGCTCTGGAAACACCATATATTTT
NA,NA,TRBV5-5,TRBJ1-4,CASSFGQGYEKLFF,TGTGCCAGCAGCTTTGGTCAGGGTTATGAAAAACTGTTTTTT
NA,NA,TRBV9,TRBJ2-1,CASSEPPGLSYNEQFF,TGTGCCAGCAGCGAGCCCCCTGGACTATCCTACAATGAGCAGTTCTTC
once,NA,TRBV7-3,TRBJ2-1,CASSLMAGDYNEQFF,TGTGCCAGCAGCTTAATGGCAGGGGACTACAATGAGCAGTTCTTC
NA,TRBD1,TRBV18,TRBJ2-7,CASSPGGTGGWVIEQYF,TGTGCCAGCTCACCCGGGGGGACAGGGGGCTGGGTGATCGAGCAGTACTTC
NA,NA,TRBV11-2,TRBJ1-1,CASKTIRGRTNTEAFF,TGTGCCAGCAAAACGATCCGGGGAAGGACGAACACTGAAGCTTTCTTT
NA,NA,TRBV28,TRBJ2-2,CASSEGELFF,TGTGCCAGCAGTGAGGGGGAGCTGTTTTTT
NA,TRBD1,TRBV3-1/TRBV3-2,TRBJ1-1,CASSQGQVTNTEAFF,TGTGCCAGCAGCCAGGGACAGGTCACGAACACTGAAGCTTTCTTT
NA,TRBD1,TRBV5-4,TRBJ2-7,CASSTGGYEQYF,TGTGCCAGCAGCACAGGGGGTTACGAGCAGTACTTC
once,NA,TRBV10-3,TRBJ1-2,CAISESSGRGGYTF,TGTGCCATCAGTGAGTCTAGCGGGCGAGGAGGCTACACCTTC
NA,NA,TRBV5-5,TRBJ2-5,CASSLDAGLGETQYF,TGTGCCAGCAGCTTGGATGCGGGGTTGGGGGAGACCCAGTACTTC
NA,TRBD2,TRBV15,TRBJ2-5,CATSPSGRGETQYF,TGTGCCACCAGCCCTAGCGGGAGGGGAGAGACCCAGTACTTC
NA,NA,TRBV18,TRBJ2-1,CASSPPSGYNEQFF,TGTGCCAGCTCACCACCTAGCGGTTACAATGAGCAGTTCTTC
NA,NA,TRBV29-1,TRBJ2-7,CSVAFRGNSYEQYF,TGCAGCGTTGCATTTCGAGGAAACTCCTACGAGCAGTACTTC
few,NA,TRBV5-4,TRBJ2-3,CASSWAVTDTQYF,TGTGCCAGCAGCTGGGCCGTCACAGATACGCAGTATTTT
NA,NA,TRBV7-2,TRBJ1-4,CASSQPGGGAYGGEKLFF,TGTGCCAGCAGCCAACCGGGGGGAGGGGCTTACGGAGGGGAAAAACTGTTTTTT
NA,NA,TRBV6-5,TRBJ2-7,CASSYGQMAYEQYF,TGTGCCAGCAGTTACGGACAGATGGCCTACGAGCAGTACTTC
NA,TRBD1,TRBV29-1,TRBJ2-1,CSVEGEGTGGAGWDEQFF,TGCAGCGTTGAGGGAGAGGGAACAGGGGGCGCAGGTTGGGATGAGCAGTTCTTC
once,NA,TRBV7-2,TRBJ2-7,CASSLGPSRYEQYF,TGTGCCAGCAGCTTAGGTCCCTCCCGCTACGAGCAGTACTTC
NA,TRBD1,TRBV3-1/TRBV3-2,TRBJ1-5,CASSHGTDSNQPQHF,TGTGCCAGCAGCCACGGGACAGATAGCAATCAGCCCCAGCATTTT
NA,NA,TRBV11-2,TRBJ2-1,CASSPGITPYNEQFF,TGTGCCAGCAGCCCGGGGATTACCCCCTACAATGAGCAGTTCTTC
NA,NA,TRBV19,TRBJ2-7,CASSYRDGRYEQYF,TGTGCCAGTAGTTACCGGGACGGGAGATACGAGCAGTACTTC
NA,NA,TRBV7-3,TRBJ1-2,CASSSYETGTYGYTF,TGTGCCAGCAGCTCCTACGAAACAGGGACCTATGGCTACACCTTC
NA,NA,TRBV11-3,TRBJ1-1,CASSLGGDTEAFF,TGTGCCAGCAGCTTAGGGGGAGACACTGAAGCTTTCTTT
NA,TRBD2,TRBV7-3,TRBJ2-2,CASSPGLANTGELFF,TGTGCCAGCAGCCCGGGACTAGCTAACACCGGGGAGCTGTTTTTT
NA,NA,TRBV12-5,TRBJ1-1,CASVETRGGNTEAFF,TGTGCTAGTGTCGAGACTAGGGGGGGGAACACTGAAGCTTTCTTT
NA,NA,TRBV27,TRBJ2-2,CASSLSSFTGELFF,TGTGCCAGCAGTTTGAGCTCCTTCACCGGGGAGCTGTTTTTT
NA,TRBD1,TRBV7-2,TRBJ1-2,CASSLGLHGTGYGYTF,TGTGCCAGCAGCTTAGGCCTCCACGGGACAGGCTATGGCTACACCTTC
NA,TRBD1,TRBV6-5,TRBJ2-7,CASRGQKVYEQYF,TGTGCCAGCCGGGGACAGAAAGTCTACGAGCAGTACTTC
NA,TRBD1,TRBV6-5,TRBJ1-5,CASIHRGNQPQHF,TGTGCCAGCATCCACAGGGGGAATCAGCCCCAGCATTTT
once,TRBD1,TRBV4-2,TRBJ1-5,CASSPDRGEFSNQPQHF,TGTGCCAGCAGCCCAGACAGGGGCGAGTTTAGCAATCAGCCCCAGCATTTT
NA,NA,TRBV30,TRBJ2-1,CAWAGGRGNEQFF,TGTGCCTGGGCCGGCGGTCGAGGCAATGAGCAGTTCTTC
NA,NA,TRBV30,TRBJ1-1,CAWGRIRTEAFF,TGTGCCTGGGGGAGAATCCGAACTGAAGCTTTCTTT
NA,NA,TRBV3-1/TRBV3-2,TRBJ2-3,CASSRTWGGAGTDTQYF,TGTGCCAGCAGCCGCACGTGGGGGGGGGCCGGCACAGATACGCAGTATTTT
NA,NA,TRBV7-6,TRBJ2-7,CASSLGAAGYEQYF,TGTGCCAGCAGCTTAGGGGCAGCGGGCTACGAGCAGTACTTC
NA,TRBD1,TRBV14,TRBJ2-1,CASSHRQGGSGEQFF,TGTGCCAGCAGCCATCGACAGGGGGGTTCAGGTGAGCAGTTCTTC
few,NA,TRBV18,TRBJ2-1,CASSAVGGNEQFF,TGTGCCAGCTCAGCGGTCGGGGGCAATGAGCAGTTCTTC
NA,NA,TRBV19,TRBJ1-2,CASSIDRGTYGYTF,TGTGCCAGTAGTATAGACAGGGGAACCTATGGCTACACCTTC
once,TRBD1,TRBV7-9,TRBJ2-2,CASSLTGFGELFF,TGTGCCAGCAGCTTGACAGGGTTCGGGGAGCTGTTTTTT